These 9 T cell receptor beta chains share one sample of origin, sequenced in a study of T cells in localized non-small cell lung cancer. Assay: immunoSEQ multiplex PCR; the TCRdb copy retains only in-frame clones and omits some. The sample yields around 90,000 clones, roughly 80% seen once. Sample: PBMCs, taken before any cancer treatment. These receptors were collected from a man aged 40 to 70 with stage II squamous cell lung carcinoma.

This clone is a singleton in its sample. CDR3: CASSPARGSYNEQFF. The CDR3 DNA follows: TGTGCCAGCAGTCCCGCCAGGGGCTCCTACAATGAGCAGTTCTTC. This chain connects TRBV6-5 to TRBJ2-1; the D gene is possibly TRBD1 (6 bases). The CDR3 is 15 amino acids. Germline assignment: CDR1 MNHEY and CDR2 SVGAGI. V dropped 5 bases and J dropped 0 bases, with 11 bases sitting between them.

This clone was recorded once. CDR3 sequence reads: CASSSRIAGVLSDTQYF. Here the CDR3 DNA reads TGTGCCAGCAGCTCGCGCATAGCGGGGGTTCTCTCAGATACGCAGTATTTT. The rearrangement uses TRBV7-8 and TRBJ2-3; 9 bases map to TRBD2. Germline V gene data show CDR1 as SGHVS and CDR2 as FQNEAQ. The CDR3 sequence is 17 residues long. Trimming removed 4 bases from V and 4 bases from J; junction bases left unmatched: 12. The whole variable domain, remainder taken from reference TRBV7-8 and TRBJ2-3, is GAGVSQSPRYKVAKRGQDVALRCDPISGHVSLFWYQQALGQGPEFLTYFQNEAQLDKSGLPSDRFFAERPEGSVSTLKIQRTQQEDSAVYLCASSSRIAGVLSDTQYFGPGTRLTVL.

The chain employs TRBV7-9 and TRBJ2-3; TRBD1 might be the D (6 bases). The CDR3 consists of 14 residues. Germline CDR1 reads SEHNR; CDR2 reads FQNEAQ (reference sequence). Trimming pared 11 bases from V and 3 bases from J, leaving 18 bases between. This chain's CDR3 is CAGDRQRSTDTQYF. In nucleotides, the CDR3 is TGTGCCGGCGACAGGCAGAGATCTACAGATACGCAGTATTTT.

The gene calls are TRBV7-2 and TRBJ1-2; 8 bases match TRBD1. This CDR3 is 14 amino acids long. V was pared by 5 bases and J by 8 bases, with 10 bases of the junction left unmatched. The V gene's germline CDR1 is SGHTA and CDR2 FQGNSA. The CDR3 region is CASSARGRLEGYTF. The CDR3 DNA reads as TGTGCCAGCAGCGCCAGGGGGCGACTGGAGGGCTACACCTTC.

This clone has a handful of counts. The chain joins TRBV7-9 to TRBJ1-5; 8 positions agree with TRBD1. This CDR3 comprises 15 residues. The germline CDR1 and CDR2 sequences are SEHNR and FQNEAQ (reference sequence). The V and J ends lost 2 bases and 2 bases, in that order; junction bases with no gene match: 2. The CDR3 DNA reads TGTGCCAGCAGCTTAACGGGACAGGGCAATCAGCCCCAGCATTTT. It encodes CASSLTGQGNQPQHF.

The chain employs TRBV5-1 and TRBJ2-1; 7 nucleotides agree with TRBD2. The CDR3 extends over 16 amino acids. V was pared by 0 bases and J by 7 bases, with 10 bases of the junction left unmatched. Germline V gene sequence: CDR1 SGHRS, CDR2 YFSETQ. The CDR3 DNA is TGCGCCAGCAGCTTGGGACCAGCGGGAAACGCGAATGAGCAGTTCTTC. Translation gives CASSLGPAGNANEQFF.

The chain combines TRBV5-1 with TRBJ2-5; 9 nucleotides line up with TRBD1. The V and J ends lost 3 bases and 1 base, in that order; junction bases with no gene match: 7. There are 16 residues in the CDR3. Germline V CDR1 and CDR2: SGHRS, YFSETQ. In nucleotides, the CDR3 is TGCGCCAGCAGCTCCGGGACAGGGTTATCCCAAGAGACCCAGTACTTC. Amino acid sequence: CASSSGTGLSQETQYF.

As DNA, the CDR3 is TGTGCCAGCAGCTTAGCACAGAATTATGGCTACACCTTC. Amino acid sequence: CASSLAQNYGYTF. This sequence joins TRBV7-6 and TRBJ1-2; no clear D. V was pared by 0 bases and J by 5 bases, with 7 bases between. This CDR3 has 13 amino acids. Germline lookup yields CDR1 SGHVS and CDR2 FNYEAQ.

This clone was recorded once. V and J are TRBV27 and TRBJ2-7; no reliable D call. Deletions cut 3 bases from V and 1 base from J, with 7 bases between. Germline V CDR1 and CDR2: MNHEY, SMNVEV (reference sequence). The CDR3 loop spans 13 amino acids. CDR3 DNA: TGTGCCAGCAGTTTGAGTCGGTCCTACGAGCAGTACTTC. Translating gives CASSLSRSYEQYF.